The entry that follows covers one T cell receptor beta chain sequence. This clone was counted only a few times. Its target antigen remains unknown. Base qualities are not provided; no much larger clone lies one nucleotide away. The cohort consisted of approximately 670 healthy bone marrow donors. All cohort members were sampled while nominally healthy, although unrecorded immune exposures were likely present. The donor tested CMV seropositive, placing the donor among the roughly 300 seropositive members of the cohort. Each donor provided a peripheral blood sample, and peripheral blood mononuclear cells were used for TCR beta sequencing. Genomic DNA was extracted from the blood cell samples with the Qiagen DNeasy Blood Extraction Kit. Unmatched junction bases come to 5, with V trimmed by 2 bases and J by 8 bases. From the germline V gene, CDR1 is MRHNA and CDR2 is SNTAGT. From the cysteine up to the phenylalanine, the CDR3 has a length of 14 residues. CDR3 DNA only is kept here, 42 bases in frame from base 1.

This sample stems from a study of cytomegalovirus exposure and HLA in healthy donors (dated by TCRdb to 2016 to 2017). As for the study more broadly: In an earlier analysis of 587 of the donors, approximately 260 Gb of sequence data and 90 million to 130 million unique TCR beta sequences from about 180 million T cells were reported. HLA typing included class I and class II loci at four-digit resolution. The aim of the study was to test whether cataloging public T cell receptors could identify signatures of past pathogen exposure. A later genetic analysis used genome-wide SNP genotypes for about 65% of the 666 donors, treating that subset as a discovery cohort. Alongside the repertoire data, information on donor age, sex, ethnicity and CMV serostatus was compiled. Rather than using new phenotypic data, the later analysis identified candidate immune exposures from TCR beta sequences and from how often those sequences occurred across donors. Every repertoire in the discovery cohort had been generated on one and the same sequencing platform. A later analysis re-examined previously published TCR beta repertoires from just over 650 donors and added high-resolution HLA genotyping to investigate patterns of TCR occurrence. Along with the roughly 700-subject first cohort, a separate validation cohort of around 120 different subjects was used. Roughly five DR-DQ haplotypes were handled as single units for association and clustering because linkage in the cohort was strong. Of the 300 to 450 genotyped donors, more than 75% were placed in the genetic ancestry cluster associated with self-reported Caucasian donors. Roughly 300 gigabases of sequencing data and 70 million to 100 million unique TCR sequences made up an early release that covered under 750 HLA-typed donors. The study profiled the T cell repertoires of 500 to 800 subjects by immunosequencing and related them to cytomegalovirus serostatus. An earlier analysis of several hundred of the donors applied high-throughput TCR beta sequencing to assess whether each TCR beta V gene segment acted as functional or pseudogenic. The number of typed donors differed by locus: about 620-640 for A, B, C, DRB1 and DQB1; some 500 for DQA1; fewer than 610 for DPA1; and about 450 for DPB1. Across about 370 genotyped donors of the cohort, an average of about 240,000 unique TCR beta nucleotide sequences per donor were sequenced, and 15% to 20% of those sequences were non-productive. High-throughput TCR immunosequencing, statistical association of individual TCRs with disease status, and machine learning were combined to predict cytomegalovirus infection status. Study-wide conclusions, independent of this receptor: In the study, some 180 TCR beta chains were listed as associated with cytomegalovirus. Across donors, most TCR sequences were observed very rarely, whereas some public TCRs were present in many individuals. The classifier was reported to diagnose cytomegalovirus status with high specificity and sensitivity in both the original cohort and the validation cohort. A group of highly shared sequence variants was considered likely to be a technical artifact of the sequencing pipeline. In a later analysis, several top co-occurrence clusters were reported to appear linked to parvovirus B19, influenza, CMV and Epstein-Barr virus. An association between a missense DCLRE1C variant and V-gene and J-gene trimming of TCR beta chains was found in a later genetic analysis and replicated in an independent cohort. The only immune exposure information available for the cohort was CMV serostatus. Linkage disequilibrium might explain the correlated functional status among segregating V segments, but an unknown experimental factor could not be excluded. The authors suggested that the approach could potentially be generalized to other disease states and immunological phenotypes. HLA typing was unavailable for some donors at each locus, so association tests used only the typed subset. In an earlier analysis of about 540 of the donors, most TCR beta V segments were observed in productive rearrangements about 90% or about 30% of the time, broadly matching IMGT annotations. According to a later genetic analysis, donors in an Asian-associated ancestry cluster had fewer N-insertions in productive TCRs than the approximately 670-donor mean. The earlier analysis of a few hundred of the donors excluded approximately 15 rarely observed V segments, including chromosome 9 orphons, because counts were too low. The presence/absence analyses assumed that sequencing depth was roughly uniform across donors, and that assumption may not be true. A few of the identified cytomegalovirus-associated TCR beta chains were confirmed in vitro to be specific for cytomegalovirus antigens. Some IMGT-functional V segments, including TRBV6-2 and TRBV6-3, could not be told apart with the 87-base-pair reads, so those segments were excluded. Only TCR beta chains were sequenced in this cohort, and the absence of alpha or paired-chain data limited detectable features. A further reported finding was that TCR beta sequences accurately predicted the HLA-A and HLA-B alleles for most subjects in the first cohort. In a later analysis, HLA-associated TCR beta chains were found to be more clonally expanded and to have lower generation probabilities than equally common non-associated chains. According to a later analysis, TCR association rates differed among HLA loci, with DRB1 alleles showing the most associated TCRs and HLA-C alleles showing the fewest. When HLA alleles, especially DR and DQ, strongly co-occurred, attributing TCR associations to individual alleles was difficult. According to a later analysis, most CMV-associated TCR beta chains appeared to be HLA-restricted, and the HLA associations seemed to be driven largely by CMV exposure. A later analysis associated about 17,000 TCR beta sequences with specific HLA alleles at a false discovery rate of 0.05.

To prepare the library, the immunoSEQ multiplex PCR assay was applied. For the multiplex PCR, a mixture combining 60 forward primers for TCR Vbeta segments and 13 reverse primers for TCR Jbeta segments was used. Amplification of the CDR3 region of rearranged TCR beta genes was performed with a multiplex PCR assay on genomic DNA. The amplified TCR beta libraries were sequenced on the Illumina HiSeq System as 87-base-pair reads. The original pipeline was this. In a later analysis, around 80 million unique TCR beta chains were counted across the approximately 670 repertoires, and roughly 11 million of these chains were shared by at least two donors. To remove PCR and sequencing errors, raw reads were error-corrected and collapsed into unique sequences using a nearest-neighbor algorithm that merged closely related sequences. CDR3 sequences were aligned to IMGT reference sequences to assign V, D and J gene segments. For a sequence to be retained, at least a six-nucleotide match to both a V gene segment and a J gene segment was required. A rearrangement was called productive if the CDR3 had no stop codons and remained in frame with V and J, and every other rearrangement was called non-productive. CDR3 was defined by IMGT convention, running from the second conserved V-encoded cysteine to the conserved J-encoded phenylalanine. The earlier analysis of 587 of the donors excluded sequences that lacked an unambiguous match to a single V gene segment. An earlier analysis of 587 of the donors called V segments functional above 56.7% productive rearrangements and segregating when the between-donor standard deviation exceeded 5%. To diagnose cytomegalovirus status from the catalog of TCR beta chain sequences, a statistical classification framework was built. V and J gene assignment, in a later analysis, came from comparing TCR nucleotide sequences with IMGT/GENE-DB human TR gene sequences. In a later analysis, CDR3 sequences and most-parsimonious VDJ recombination scenarios were assigned using the TCRdist pipeline. In a later analysis, each TCR beta chain was defined by its CDR3 amino acid sequence together with its V-gene family, and reads lacking a unique V-gene family were excluded. In a later analysis, some 600 highly shared, low-generation-probability nucleotide sequences were removed to address suspected cross-contamination and a sequencing artifact. A later analysis calculated a clonal expansion index for each public chain from normalized within-repertoire ranks of inferred template counts. In a later analysis, generation probabilities were computed with a VDJ recombination model fitted to out-of-frame rearrangements, and the resulting probabilities were checked against IGoR. In a later analysis, TCR-TCR, TCR-HLA and TCR-CMV co-occurrence was scored with hypergeometric tests, and a repertoire-size bias correction was applied to TCR pairs. False discovery rates were estimated in a later analysis by permuting HLA or CMV assignments 20 times. In a later analysis, co-occurring TCRs were grouped using DBSCAN, and TCRdist sequence similarity was added for clustering within HLA-allele-positive subsets. For co-occurrence clustering, repertoires with fewer than 30,000 or more than 120,000 public chains were excluded, along with a handful of repertoires with anomalous nucleotide sharing. Imported from immuneACCESS, the table was reduced by TCRdb to in-frame sequences with V and J called. These copies leave out some clones; in studies compared against another copy, an unresolved V gene accounts for under half, and the cause of the remainder is not known. The V and J calls and clone size are taken from that table; D and trimming were inferred from the DNA. For this sample there are roughly 150,000 clones; 65% to 70% appear just once. The biggest ten clones account for more than 9% of the sample.

The chain couples TRBV6-4 to TRBJ1-4; 7 bases in the junction line up with TRBD1. The clonotype originates from a man younger than 45 in good health and CMV-seropositive. Sequencing was performed on PBMCs. The DNA is TGTGCCAGCAGTGACACAGGGGACGGGGAAAAACTGTTTTTT. It codes for CASSDTGDGEKLFF.